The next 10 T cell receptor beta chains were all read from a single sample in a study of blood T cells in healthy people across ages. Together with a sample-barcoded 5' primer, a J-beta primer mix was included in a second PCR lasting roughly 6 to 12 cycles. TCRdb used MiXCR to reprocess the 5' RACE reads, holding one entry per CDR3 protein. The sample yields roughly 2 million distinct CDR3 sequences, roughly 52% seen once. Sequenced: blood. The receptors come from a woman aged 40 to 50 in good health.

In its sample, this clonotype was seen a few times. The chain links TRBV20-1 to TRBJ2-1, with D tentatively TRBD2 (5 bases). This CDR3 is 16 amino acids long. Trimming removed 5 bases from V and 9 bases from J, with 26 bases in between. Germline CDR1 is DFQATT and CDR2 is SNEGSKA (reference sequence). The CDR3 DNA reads TGCAGTGCTGGGTCCACCCAACGCGGGCTCTACGGTGAGCAGTTCTTC. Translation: CSAGSTQRGLYGEQFF.

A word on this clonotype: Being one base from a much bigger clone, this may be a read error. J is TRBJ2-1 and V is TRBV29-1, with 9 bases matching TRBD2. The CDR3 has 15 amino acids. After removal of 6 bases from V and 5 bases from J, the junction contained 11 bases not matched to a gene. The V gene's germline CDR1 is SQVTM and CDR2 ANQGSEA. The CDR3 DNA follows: TGCAGCGTGGCAAAGGCGGGGGGGCCCCACAATGAGCAGTTCTTC. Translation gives CSVAKAGGPHNEQFF.

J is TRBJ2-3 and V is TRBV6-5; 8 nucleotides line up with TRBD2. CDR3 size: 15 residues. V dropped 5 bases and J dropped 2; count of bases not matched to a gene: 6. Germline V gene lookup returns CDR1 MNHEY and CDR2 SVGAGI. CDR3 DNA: TGTGCCAGCAGTATTCGGGGGGGTGACACAGATACGCAGTATTTT. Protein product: CASSIRGGDTDTQYF.

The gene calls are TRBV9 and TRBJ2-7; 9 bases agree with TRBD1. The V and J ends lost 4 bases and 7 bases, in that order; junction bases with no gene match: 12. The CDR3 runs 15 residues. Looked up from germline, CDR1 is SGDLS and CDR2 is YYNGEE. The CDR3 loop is CASSPEGTGRTEQYF. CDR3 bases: TGTGCCAGCAGCCCAGAGGGGACAGGGAGGACGGAGCAGTACTTC.

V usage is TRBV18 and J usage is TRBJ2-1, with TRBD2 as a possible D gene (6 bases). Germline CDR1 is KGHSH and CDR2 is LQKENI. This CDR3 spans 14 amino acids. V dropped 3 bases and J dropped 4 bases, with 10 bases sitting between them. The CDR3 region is CASSPGLSYNEQFF. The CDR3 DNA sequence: TGTGCCAGCTCACCGGGACTGTCATACAATGAGCAGTTCTTC.

CDR3 loop: CASILTGRGYNEQFF. CDR3 sequence (DNA): TGTGCCAGCATCCTGACTGGAAGGGGTTACAATGAGCAGTTCTTC. The chain joins TRBV7-8 to TRBJ2-1; a weak D match, TRBD1 (5 bases). The V end lost 7 bases, the J end lost 4 bases, and 17 bases lay between the germline ends. The CDR3 contains 15 residues. The germline V gene encodes CDR1 SGHVS and CDR2 FQNEAQ. The full variable domain, with the rest looked up from reference TRBV7-8 and TRBJ2-1, is GAGVSQSPRYKVAKRGQDVALRCDPISGHVSLFWYQQALGQGPEFLTYFQNEAQLDKSGLPSDRFFAERPEGSVSTLKIQRTQQEDSAVYLCASILTGRGYNEQFFGPGTRLTVL.

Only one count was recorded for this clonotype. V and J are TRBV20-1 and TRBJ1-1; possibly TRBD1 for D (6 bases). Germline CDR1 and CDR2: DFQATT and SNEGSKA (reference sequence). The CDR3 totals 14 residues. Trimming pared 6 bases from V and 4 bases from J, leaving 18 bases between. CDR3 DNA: TGCAGTGCCGATGGGACACCCGTTGGCACTGAAGCTTTCTTT. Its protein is CSADGTPVGTEAFF.

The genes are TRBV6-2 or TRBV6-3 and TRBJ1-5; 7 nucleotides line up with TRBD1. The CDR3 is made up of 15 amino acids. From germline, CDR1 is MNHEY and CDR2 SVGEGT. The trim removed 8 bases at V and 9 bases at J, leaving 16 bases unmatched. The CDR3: CASRARGQILRPQHF. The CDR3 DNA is TGTGCCAGCCGTGCGAGGGGACAGATCCTTCGGCCCCAGCATTTT.

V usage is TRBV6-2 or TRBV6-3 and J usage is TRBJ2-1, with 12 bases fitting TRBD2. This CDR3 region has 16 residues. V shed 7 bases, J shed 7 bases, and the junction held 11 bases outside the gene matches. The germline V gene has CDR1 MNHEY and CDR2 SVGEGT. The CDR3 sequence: CASNPRGLAGSNEQFF. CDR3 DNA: TGTGCCAGCAACCCCCGTGGACTAGCGGGGAGTAATGAGCAGTTCTTC.

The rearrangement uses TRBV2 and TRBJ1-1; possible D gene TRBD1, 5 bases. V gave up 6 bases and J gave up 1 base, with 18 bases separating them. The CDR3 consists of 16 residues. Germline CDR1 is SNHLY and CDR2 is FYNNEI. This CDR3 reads CASRAQVGVRNTEAFF. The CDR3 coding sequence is TGTGCCAGCAGGGCACAGGTAGGGGTACGGAACACTGAAGCTTTCTTT.